The 13 T cell receptor beta chains below come from one sample, sequenced in a study of T cell responses to AZD1222 COVID-19 vaccine. Profiling relied on immunoSEQ multiplex PCR, and the TCRdb table lists in-frame clones only, not all of them. Of about 130,000 clones in the sample, 85% to 95% were seen once. The specimen comprised peripheral blood, sampled 28 days after the second AZD1222 dose. The receptors come from an adult who received the AZD1222 COVID-19 vaccine.

The chain links TRBV6-6 to TRBJ1-2, with 7 positions matching TRBD1. The J segment lost 9 bases and the V segment lost 8 bases, leaving 9 bases of the junction unmatched. This CDR3 spans 12 amino acids. Germline V CDR1 and CDR2: MNHNY, SVGAGI (reference sequence). The CDR3 loop is CASSGTVFSYTF. The CDR3, as DNA: TGTGCCAGCTCCGGGACAGTATTTAGCTACACCTTC.

The chain has TRBV28 and TRBJ2-7; no clear D gene. The ends were cut back, 2 bases at V and 6 bases at J, with 11 bases in the middle. There are 13 residues in the CDR3. Looked up from germline, CDR1 is MDHEN and CDR2 is SYDVKM. The CDR3, as DNA: TGTGCCAGCAGTTTAACCCCCCCAGGCGAGCAGTACTTC. Its protein is CASSLTPPGEQYF.

Of note for this clone: Relative to the germline gene, one junction end is altered; a read error may explain this. This chain joins TRBV27 and TRBJ1-2; D possibly corresponds to TRBD1 (6 bases). The CDR3 covers 13 residues. Germline V gene lookup returns CDR1 MNHEY and CDR2 SMNVEV (reference sequence). Here the CDR3 reads CASSLSLAGECLF. The CDR3 DNA reads TGTGCCAGCAGTTTATCGCTGGCAGGGGAATGCCTCTTC.

The rearrangement links TRBV21-1 to TRBJ2-5; TRBD1 is the table's D call and was not checked against the DNA. TRBV21-1 is designated a pseudogene. This CDR3 contains 14 residues. Written as DNA, the CDR3 is TGTGCCAGCAGCAAAGCGGGGGCCCGAGAGACCCAGTACTTC. Its protein product is CASSKAGARETQYF.

The V and J genes are TRBV27 and TRBJ1-2, with 8 bases matching TRBD1. CDR3 length: 13 amino acids. Unmatched junction bases numbered 5, after V lost 5 bases and J lost 6 bases. The germline CDR1 and CDR2 sequences are MNHEY and SMNVEV (reference sequence). The CDR3 here is CASSPRTGNGYTF. The CDR3 nucleotides read TGTGCCAGCAGTCCACGGACAGGGAATGGCTACACCTTC.

The chain joins TRBV6-5 to TRBJ2-1; D may be TRBD1 (5 bases). Germline V lookup: CDR1 MNHEY, CDR2 SVGAGI. V lost 0 bases and J 5 bases, leaving 8 bases between the germline ends. The CDR3 has 14 residues. CDR3 nucleotides: TGTGCCAGCAGTTACTCGGGGCCGGACAATGAGCAGTTCTTC. Its protein is CASSYSGPDNEQFF.

This chain links TRBV3-1 (or the pseudogene TRBV3-2) with TRBJ2-4; D not resolved. The CDR3 runs 15 residues. Per germline, CDR1 LGHDT and CDR2 YNNKEL (reference sequence). Trimming took off 4 bases at V and 0 bases at J, with 10 bases between the two ends. In DNA form, the CDR3 reads TGTGCCAGCAGCCCTGAGACTCTAGCCAAAAACATTCAGTACTTC. Protein sequence: CASSPETLAKNIQYF.

The V and J genes are TRBV30 and TRBJ1-4, with a possible D match to TRBD1 (6 bases). The germline gives CDR1 GTSNPN, CDR2 SVGIG (reference sequence). The V and J ends lost 7 bases and 7 bases respectively, with 16 bases between them. The CDR3 is made up of 13 amino acids. CDR3 region: CASDTGRVEKLFF. The CDR3 DNA is TGTGCCTCCGACACAGGGAGGGTTGAAAAACTGTTTTTT.

The rearrangement links TRBV11-3 to TRBJ1-3, with a tentative D call TRBD1 (5 bases). CDR3 length: 14 amino acids. Germline CDR1 reads SGHNT; CDR2 reads YENEEA. Trimming took 2 bases from V and 2 from J, leaving 7 bases between them. Here the CDR3 reads CASSLRGTGNTIYF. The CDR3 DNA reads TGTGCCAGCAGCTTAAGGGGAACTGGAAACACCATATATTTT.

The CDR3 protein is CAVPPGGNTEAFF. CDR3 nucleotide sequence: TGTGCAGTCCCCCCCGGGGGGAACACTGAAGCTTTCTTT. This chain connects TRBV2 to TRBJ1-1, with D perhaps TRBD1 (5 bases). The CDR3 is made up of 13 amino acids. Germline V CDR1 and CDR2: SNHLY, FYNNEI. The entire variable domain, with the rest obtained from reference TRBV2 and TRBJ1-1, is as follows: EPEVTQTPSHQVTQMGQEVILRCVPISNHLYFYWYRQILGQKVEFLVSFYNNEISEKSEIFDDQFSVERPDGSNFTLKIRSTKLEDSAMYFCAVPPGGNTEAFFGQGTRLTVV.

This clone was recorded once. The chain is built from TRBV20-1 and TRBJ1-6; D not certain. This CDR3 is built from 16 residues. Germline lookup yields CDR1 DFQATT and CDR2 SNEGSKA (reference sequence). V was trimmed by 3 bases and J by 8 bases, leaving 20 bases between them. This CDR3 reads CSASIAGRRGDSPLHF. CDR3 DNA sequence: TGCAGTGCTAGTATTGCGGGTCGACGGGGAGATTCACCCCTCCACTTT.

This rearrangement joins TRBV4-1 to TRBJ1-5; D might be TRBD1 (6 bases). Germline V gene lookup returns CDR1 MGHRA and CDR2 YSYEKL. The CDR3 is made up of 18 amino acids. V was cut by 0 bases and J by 1 base, with 16 bases left in between. The CDR3 region is CASSQESWGGRSNQPQHF. The CDR3 region has the DNA TGCGCCAGCAGCCAAGAATCTTGGGGGGGCAGGAGCAATCAGCCCCAGCATTTT.

This chain links TRBV4-3 with TRBJ2-1, with a tentative D call TRBD1 (5 bases). Trimming took off 1 base at V and 7 bases at J, with 8 bases between the two ends. The V gene's germline CDR1 is LGHNA and CDR2 YSLEER. CDR3 length: 13 residues. This CDR3 is CASSQGRVNEQFF. CDR3 DNA: TGCGCCAGCAGCCAAGGCAGGGTTAATGAGCAGTTCTTC.